The 7 T cell receptor beta chains below all came from one sample that was sequenced in a study of spatial heterogeneity in lung cancer. Findings and caveats of the study: One measure, the expanded intratumoral alpha and beta TCR count, tracked tumor mutation counts.

Each CDR3 protein gets one entry after TCRdb re-called the 5' RACE reads with MiXCR. This sample has approximately 290 distinct CDR3 sequences, with under 55% found just once. The time point denotes: sample taken at primary tumor resection. These TCRs are of unknown antigen specificity. The material sequenced was lung tumor tissue, taken at surgery. The origin of the receptors is a male donor with early-stage non-small cell lung cancer.

This clonotype has a single count. Since it is a stray read in a library aimed at alpha chains, this beta chain has a size that is not meaningful. This chain joins TRBV29-1 and TRBJ2-7, with D possibly TRBD1 on 6 matching bases. CDR3 length equals 13 residues. CDR1 SQVTM and CDR2 ANQGSEA come from the germline V gene. The V end was cut by 4 bases, the J end by 7 bases, with 17 bases between. CDR3 coding DNA: TGCAGCGTTGTCGGTCAGGGGCAGGGGGAGCAGTACTTC. This encodes CSVVGQGQGEQYF.

Details on this clonotype: The size of this beta chain means little, since it is a stray read in a library made for alpha chains. The DNA of the CDR3 is TGTGCCAGCAGCTTCGTGCCCGGCAATGAGCAGTTCTTC. This encodes CASSFVPGNEQFF. J is TRBJ2-1 and V is TRBV7-2; D call uncertain. The CDR3 sequence is 13 residues long. V was shortened by 3 bases and J by 6 bases, with 9 bases between the two germline ends. Germline V CDR1 and CDR2: SGHTA, FQGNSA. The variable domain in full, completed from reference TRBV7-2 and TRBJ2-1, reads GAGVSQSPSNKVTEKGKDVELRCDPISGHTALYWYRQSLGQGLEFLIYFQGNSAPDKSGLPSDRFSAERTGGSVSTLTIQRTQQEDSAVYLCASSFVPGNEQFFGPGTRLTVL.

As regards this clonotype: This beta chain is an off-target read within a library intended for alpha chains, so its frequency means little. This chain links TRBV15 with TRBJ2-1, with 12 bases matching TRBD2. The CDR3 runs 16 residues. Germline V gene lookup returns CDR1 LNHNV and CDR2 YYDKDF (reference sequence). V dropped 4 bases and J dropped 7; count of bases not matched to a gene: 8. In DNA form, the CDR3 reads TGTGCCACCAGCACTTTTCTAGCGGGAGGGTATAATGAGCAGTTCTTC. Translated: CATSTFLAGGYNEQFF.

As concerns this clonotype: This beta chain is a stray read from a library made for alpha chains; its abundance is not meaningful. V usage is TRBV2 and J usage is TRBJ1-6, with 7 bases identical to TRBD1. The J segment lost 3 bases and the V segment lost 6 bases, leaving 5 bases of the junction unmatched. CDR3 size: 15 residues. Germline V gene sequence: CDR1 SNHLY, CDR2 FYNNEI. The CDR3, as DNA: TGTGCCAGCAGCGGCGGGACAGACTATAATTCACCCCTCCACTTT. It specifies CASSGGTDYNSPLHF.

This clonotype was seen more than once but under ten times. The library was built for alpha chains, so this beta chain is an off-target read and its size means little. This chain joins TRBV6-1 and TRBJ2-2; tentatively, D is TRBD1 (6 bases). The CDR3 has 13 amino acids. Trimming cost V 5 bases and J 6 bases, with 10 bases left between them. From germline, CDR1 is MNHNS and CDR2 SASEGT. The CDR3: CASSSRGPGELFF. CDR3 DNA: TGTGCCAGCAGTTCCAGGGGCCCCGGGGAGCTGTTTTTT.

A note on this clonotype: The library was built for alpha chains, so this beta chain is an off-target read and its size means little. The rearrangement uses TRBV6-1 and TRBJ1-1; tentatively, D is TRBD1 (5 bases). Germline V CDR1 and CDR2: MNHNS, SASEGT. The CDR3 contains 11 residues. Trimming took off 3 bases at V and 9 bases at J, with 8 bases between the two ends. CDR3 DNA sequence: TGTGCCAGCAGTGAGGGGGTTAAAGCTTTCTTT. Translated, it gives CASSEGVKAFF.

This clonotype appeared a few times. Being off target in a library aimed at alpha chains, this beta chain has a size of little meaning. The chain recombines TRBV7-3 with TRBJ2-5; 8 bases match TRBD1. J was trimmed by 5 bases and V by 5 bases; bases with no gene match: 4. The V gene's germline CDR1 is SGHTA and CDR2 FQGTGA. The CDR3 runs to 13 residues. The CDR3, as DNA: TGTGCCAGCAGCCCTTGGACAGGGGAGACCCAGTACTTC. Translating it yields CASSPWTGETQYF.